Listed below are T cell receptor beta chains from one sample, sequenced in a study of blood T cell repertoires in COVID-19. Libraries were prepared by immunoSEQ multiplex PCR; TCRdb keeps only in-frame clonotypes and omits some of them. The sample lists under 250,000 clones, about 80% occurring once. What was sequenced was PBMCs or T cells enriched from blood (not recorded which). These receptor sequences come from a woman in her forties or fifties who had been exposed to COVID-19. Both conserved end residues are part of each CDR3. D genes are given only for firm matches. Clone size is stated in some rows and not others, as once, few, many or a class when expanded.

v_gene,abundance,d_gene,j_gene,CDR3nt,CDR3aa
TRBV20-1,medium-sized,TRBD1,TRBJ1-1,TGCAGTGCTAGTAAGGGGGCCGCCTCCGAAGCTTTCTTT,CSASKGAASEAFF
TRBV29-1,NA,NA,TRBJ2-5,TGCAGCGCCTCCCCCTCAGAGACCCAGTACTTC,CSASPSETQYF
TRBV30,NA,NA,TRBJ2-7,TGTGCCTGGAGCTTTGTATCTTCGGGCGAGCAGTACTTC,CAWSFVSSGEQYF
TRBV28,NA,NA,TRBJ1-2,TGTGCCAGCAGCGGACAGTATGGCTACACCTTC,CASSGQYGYTF
TRBV7-2,NA,TRBD2,TRBJ2-5,TGTGCCAGCAGCTTAGCCAGCGGGGGAAAGACCCAGTACTTC,CASSLASGGKTQYF
TRBV12-3/TRBV12-4,NA,TRBD2,TRBJ2-7,TGTGCCTGTGGGGGGGTTACCTACGAGCAGTACTTC,CACGGVTYEQYF
TRBV6-2/TRBV6-3,NA,NA,TRBJ2-2,TGTGCCAGCAGCATCACAGTAACTCCCGGGGAGCTGTTTTTT,CASSITVTPGELFF
TRBV27,few,TRBD1,TRBJ1-6,TGTGCCAGCACCAGGGGGACCAATAATTCACCCCTCCACTTT,CASTRGTNNSPLHF
TRBV29-1,NA,TRBD1,TRBJ2-7,TGCAGCGCCCTAGGGGGCAGGGGGTACGAGCAGTACTTC,CSALGGRGYEQYF
TRBV13,NA,NA,TRBJ2-2,TGTGCCAGCAGCCCCGGACAGATTAACACCGGGGAGCTGTTTTTT,CASSPGQINTGELFF
TRBV6-6,NA,TRBD1,TRBJ1-2,TGTGCCAGCAGCCGTATAAGACAGGGTTCAAACTATGGCTACACCTTC,CASSRIRQGSNYGYTF
TRBV19,NA,NA,TRBJ2-7,TGTGCCAGTAGTGCAACACAAACCACCTACGAGCAGTACTTC,CASSATQTTYEQYF
TRBV14,NA,NA,TRBJ1-2,TGTGCCAGCAGCCATGGAGGTTGGGGTAACTATGGCTACACCTTC,CASSHGGWGNYGYTF
TRBV6-2/TRBV6-3,NA,NA,TRBJ2-7,TGTGCCAGCAGTTACCGGGTCCGGGGGAAAGGGGTGCAGTACTTC,CASSYRVRGKGVQYF
TRBV2,NA,TRBD1,TRBJ2-2,TGTGCCAGCAGTCGCCGGACAGGGTTCACCGGGGAGCTGTTTTTT,CASSRRTGFTGELFF
TRBV6-4,few,NA,TRBJ2-1,TGTGCCAGCCCCCAGCCGGCGAACAGGGCCCATAGCTCCTACAATGAGCAGTTCTTC,CASPQPANRAHSSYNEQFF
TRBV5-6,NA,TRBD1,TRBJ1-1,TGTGCCAGCAACGCCCGCAGGGGGTATAACACTGAAGCTTTCTTT,CASNARRGYNTEAFF
TRBV7-8,NA,NA,TRBJ2-7,TGTGCCAGCAGCTCGCAGGGGACAATATACGAGCAGTACTTC,CASSSQGTIYEQYF
TRBV2,few,TRBD2,TRBJ2-5,TGTGCCAGCAGTGAAGTCCAGCGGGGGGCGAGAGAAGAGACCCAGTACTTC,CASSEVQRGAREETQYF
TRBV5-1,NA,NA,TRBJ2-1,TGCGCCAGCAGCCTCACAGGGTACCCCAATGAGCAGTTCTTC,CASSLTGYPNEQFF
TRBV11-3,NA,NA,TRBJ2-2,TGTGCCAGCAGCTTAGTGGGCGCCGGGGAGCTGTTTTTT,CASSLVGAGELFF
TRBV2,NA,TRBD1,TRBJ2-7,TGTGCCGTACAGGGTGGGGACAGAAAAACCTACGAGCAGTACTTC,CAVQGGDRKTYEQYF
TRBV19,once,NA,TRBJ1-5,TGTGCCAGTAGTCCAGGGCTGAATCAGCCCCAGCATTTT,CASSPGLNQPQHF
TRBV2,NA,NA,TRBJ1-2,TGTGCCAGCAGTGGTTCAGGAACTAACTATGGCTACACCTTC,CASSGSGTNYGYTF
TRBV10-3,few,TRBD2,TRBJ2-1,TGTGCCATCAGGGAGCGGGGAGGTAATGAGCAGTTCTTC,CAIRERGGNEQFF
TRBV18,NA,NA,TRBJ1-2,TGTGCCAGCTCACTGGGGACAATCGGCTCCAACTATGGCTACACCTTC,CASSLGTIGSNYGYTF
TRBV5-5,NA,TRBD1,TRBJ1-5,TGTGCCAGCAGTCCCGGGACAGGAGGTAATAGCAATCAGCCCCAGCATTTT,CASSPGTGGNSNQPQHF